What follows are 5 T cell receptor beta chains derived from one specimen sequenced in a study of T cell repertoires in cytomegalovirus infection. TCRdb called the reads again in MiXCR, with one record for every CDR3 protein. The sample carries hundreds of thousands of distinct CDR3 sequences, around 24% recorded once. Sequencing input: CD8+ T cells from PBMCs. The origin of the receptors is a human donor in good health (CMV status not recorded). Some clones in this sample may be carry-over from other donors' samples.

This clonotype was counted between two and nine times. The chain recombines TRBV28 with TRBJ2-1, with D unresolved. Trimming pared 10 bases from V and 10 bases from J, leaving 20 bases between. CDR1 is MDHEN and CDR2 is SYDVKM in the germline V gene. The CDR3 loop spans 13 amino acids. The CDR3 coding sequence is TGTGCCATCCCTGGGGTGGCACCCAGGGAGCAGTTCTTC. Its protein is CAIPGVAPREQFF.

V usage is TRBV10-3 and J usage is TRBJ1-2; the D gene is possibly TRBD1 (6 bases). CDR3 size: 14 residues. CDR1 is ENHRY, CDR2 SYGVKD, per germline. Trimming pared 6 bases from V and 5 bases from J, leaving 16 bases between. The CDR3 region is CAISEDGGRYGYTF. In DNA form, the CDR3 reads TGTGCCATCAGCGAAGATGGGGGGCGGTATGGCTACACCTTC.

CDR3 sequence: CSVVSPDETQYF. The CDR3 coding sequence is TGCAGCGTTGTATCGCCAGACGAGACCCAGTACTTC. This chain uses TRBV29-1 with TRBJ2-5, with D unresolved. The germline V gene has CDR1 SQVTM and CDR2 ANQGSEA. The CDR3 contains 12 residues. Trimming stripped 4 bases from V and 5 bases from J, with 11 bases between.

This clonotype turned up a few times. The chain recombines TRBV9 with TRBJ2-7, with TRBD1 identical over 8 bases. J gave up 3 bases and V 3 bases, and 5 bases lay outside the gene matches. The germline gives CDR1 SGDLS, CDR2 YYNGEE. The CDR3 consists of 14 residues. The CDR3 DNA reads as TGTGCCAGCAGCGGGACAGGGCCTATCTACGAGCAGTACTTC. Its translation: CASSGTGPIYEQYF.

The chain employs TRBV2 and TRBJ2-5; D is uncertain. The CDR3 loop spans 13 amino acids. The germline V gene encodes CDR1 SNHLY and CDR2 FYNNEI. Between the trimmed V and J ends, which lost 10 bases and 1 base, there was a span of 13 bases. The CDR3 reads CATIDRRQETQYF. The CDR3 DNA is TGTGCCACCATTGACCGACGCCAAGAGACCCAGTACTTC.